This TCR beta chain stems from a study of spatial heterogeneity in lung cancer. Study-level information: Consistently, beta-chain sequences turned up in larger numbers than alpha-chain sequences did. Whole-study findings and limits: TCRs found ubiquitously expanded in tumor appeared in blood more at resection than at follow-up.

Ten or more counts support this clonotype. The antigen is not known. The germline gives CDR1 LGHNT, CDR2 FRNRAP. J lost 0 bases, V lost 2 bases, and 5 bases had no gene match. The CDR3 consists of 17 residues. The time point denotes: sample taken at primary tumor resection. MiXCR, run by TCRdb on the 5' RACE reads, gives a single entry per CDR3 protein. Among over 50,000 distinct CDR3 sequences listed, roughly 6.4% were seen once. V is TRBV12-5 and J is TRBJ2-2; TRBD1 matches 8 bases. The sequence was obtained from a female donor with early-stage non-small cell lung cancer. Sample: PBMCs, taken at surgery. DNA of the CDR3: TGTGCTAGTGGTTTGCGTAGACAGGGGCCGAACACCGGGGAGCTGTTTTTT. Translated: CASGLRRQGPNTGELFF.